The sequence of this T cell receptor (beta chain) was determined in a study of response to subunit inactivated influenza vaccine. TCRdb recomputed calls from the RT-PCR reads with MiXCR, one row per CDR3 protein. The sample consists of about 570,000 distinct CDR3 sequences, about 10% of them appearing once. This CDR3 has 13 residues. The germline V gene has CDR1 MNHEY and CDR2 SVGEGT. Trimming stripped 6 bases from V and 5 bases from J, with 10 bases between. This sample also appeared in a second study, on T cells expressing NK-cell markers. That source notes: What made the TCR beta cDNA was 5'RACE template switching with UMIs. Each TCR beta repertoire originated in sorted T cells that were CD3+CD56+NKG2C+, CD3+CD56+NKG2C- or CD3+CD56-NKG2C+. The study sequenced eight donors, seven HCMV-seropositive and one seronegative.

This TCR came from a man aged 45-60 years who received an inactivated influenza vaccine. This material consisted of PBMCs from blood, taken on the day of vaccination. This chain uses TRBV6-2 or TRBV6-3 with TRBJ2-2; D unresolved. CDR3 DNA sequence: TGTGCCAGCAGACTTGACACGACCGGGGAGCTGTTTTTT. This gives the protein CASRLDTTGELFF.